These 13 T cell receptor beta chains were sequenced from one sample in a study of blood T cell repertoires in COVID-19. Method: immunoSEQ multiplex PCR; TCRdb's copy keeps in-frame clones and lacks some. The sample contains about 120,000 clones, 87% of which appear only once. The sample consisted of peripheral blood. The receptors originated from a woman in her seventies with acute or convalescent COVID-19.

The chain couples TRBV27 to TRBJ2-7; 7 bases line up with TRBD1. This CDR3 region has 16 residues. V was clipped by 0 bases and J by 2 bases; unmatched bases: 7. From germline, CDR1 is MNHEY and CDR2 SMNVEV (reference sequence). For the CDR3, the DNA is TGTGCCAGCAGTTTATCCCAAGGACAGGCTGCCTACGAGCAGTACTTC. It translates to CASSLSQGQAAYEQYF.

This clone appeared a single time. The chain employs TRBV27 and TRBJ1-5; no firm D call. Germline V gene sequence: CDR1 MNHEY, CDR2 SMNVEV (reference sequence). Trimming removed 3 bases at V and 2 bases at J, with 17 bases between. The CDR3 has 17 amino acids. The CDR3 is CASSFARGILGNQPQHF. DNA of the CDR3: TGTGCCAGCAGTTTCGCGCGGGGAATATTGGGCAATCAGCCCCAGCATTTT.

V usage is TRBV2 and J usage is TRBJ1-1; D is unclear. This CDR3 is 13 amino acids long. The germline V gene has CDR1 SNHLY and CDR2 FYNNEI. V was shortened by 3 bases and J by 4 bases, with 9 bases between the two germline ends. CDR3 in amino acids: CASSEGTPTEAFF. The CDR3 DNA follows: TGTGCCAGCAGTGAGGGCACTCCCACTGAAGCTTTCTTT.

The CDR3 spells CASSFPTATNEKLFF. CDR3 nucleotides: TGTGCCAGCAGTTTCCCTACCGCAACTAATGAAAAACTGTTTTTT. The V and J genes are TRBV28 and TRBJ1-4; D is undetermined. The ends were cut back, 3 bases at V and 0 bases at J, with 8 bases in the middle. Germline values: CDR1 MDHEN, CDR2 SYDVKM. This CDR3 has 15 amino acids.

This chain joins TRBV19 and TRBJ2-1, with 10 positions matching TRBD1. From germline, CDR1 is LNHDA and CDR2 SQIVND (reference sequence). The CDR3 has 15 residues. V shed 9 bases and J 8 bases; nucleotides not matched to a gene: 13. DNA of the CDR3: TGTGCCAGCCGAGTGGACAGGGGGATTATGGATGAGCAGTTCTTC. Amino acid sequence: CASRVDRGIMDEQFF. The whole variable domain, remainder taken from reference TRBV19 and TRBJ2-1, is DGGITQSPKYLFRKEGQNVTLSCEQNLNHDAMYWYRQDPGQGLRLIYYSQIVNDFQKGDIAEGYSVSREKKESFPLTVTSAQKNPTAFYLCASRVDRGIMDEQFFGPGTRLTVL.

This clone was picked up one time. The chain uses TRBV3-1 (or the pseudogene TRBV3-2) and TRBJ2-5; 7 bases match TRBD1. V shed 4 bases and J 2 bases; nucleotides not matched to a gene: 10. In germline, CDR1 is LGHDT, CDR2 YNNKEL (reference sequence). This CDR3 has 16 amino acids. CDR3 protein: CASSLIVTGRQETQYF. The DNA of the CDR3 is TGTGCCAGCAGCCTAATAGTGACAGGGAGACAAGAGACCCAGTACTTC.

The chain couples TRBV7-3 to TRBJ2-5; unclear D gene. Trimming left V 5 bases short and J 2 bases short, with 9 bases between. Per germline, CDR1 SGHTA and CDR2 FQGTGA. CDR3 length: 13 amino acids. The CDR3 region is CASSQVAQETQYF. The CDR3 DNA reads as TGTGCCAGCAGCCAGGTGGCACAAGAGACCCAGTACTTC.

This sequence joins TRBV2 and TRBJ1-1; a possible D gene is TRBD1 (6 bases). The V end lost 4 bases, the J end lost 7 bases, and 13 bases lay between the germline ends. The CDR3 is 13 residues long. Germline V gene data show CDR1 as SNHLY and CDR2 as FYNNEI. The CDR3 sequence: CASSGTDTSEAFF. CDR3 nucleotide sequence: TGTGCCAGCAGTGGGACAGATACCAGTGAAGCTTTCTTT. The complete variable domain, with remaining parts taken from reference TRBV2 and TRBJ1-1, reads EPEVTQTPSHQVTQMGQEVILRCVPISNHLYFYWYRQILGQKVEFLVSFYNNEISEKSEIFDDQFSVERPDGSNFTLKIRSTKLEDSAMYFCASSGTDTSEAFFGQGTRLTVV.

The rearrangement joins TRBV5-1 to TRBJ2-2, with a possible D match to TRBD2 (6 bases). The CDR3 consists of 13 residues. Trimming left V 4 bases short and J 5 bases short, with 9 bases between. Germline-derived CDR1 and CDR2 are SGHRS and YFSETQ. The CDR3 DNA reads TGCGCCAGCAGCCCGGAGGGGACCGGGGAGCTGTTTTTT. This encodes CASSPEGTGELFF.

This rearrangement joins TRBV27 to TRBJ1-5; 8 nucleotides match TRBD1. The germline CDR1 and CDR2 sequences are MNHEY and SMNVEV (reference sequence). The V gene end was trimmed by 5 bases and the J gene end by 6 bases; junction bases not matched to a gene: 3. The CDR3 has 13 amino acids. Written as DNA, the CDR3 is TGTGCCAGCAGTCCCGGGACAGGTCAGCCCCAGCATTTT. Translated: CASSPGTGQPQHF.

This clone was seen a handful of times. The rearrangement joins TRBV6-6 to TRBJ2-7; TRBD2 matches at 14 bases. The ends lost 5 bases at V and 7 bases at J; junction bases unmatched: 10. The germline CDR1 and CDR2 sequences are MNHNY and SVGAGI (reference sequence). The CDR3 runs to 16 residues. The CDR3 spells CASSPGLAGGLDEQYF. In DNA, the CDR3 is TGTGCCAGCAGTCCTGGACTAGCGGGGGGACTTGATGAGCAGTACTTC.

The CDR3 sequence is CASSLVGQTYNEQFF. As DNA, the CDR3 is TGTGCCAGCAGCTTAGTCGGACAGACCTACAATGAGCAGTTCTTC. The J gene is TRBJ2-1, the V gene TRBV7-9, with D perhaps matching TRBD1 (6 bases). Trimming stripped 1 base from V and 2 bases from J, with 9 bases between. The CDR3 has 15 amino acids. The V gene's germline CDR1 is SEHNR and CDR2 FQNEAQ (reference sequence).

The J gene is TRBJ2-4, the V gene TRBV28; a possible D gene is TRBD2 (6 bases). Germline values: CDR1 MDHEN, CDR2 SYDVKM. Trimming took 4 bases from V and 3 from J, leaving 7 bases between them. This CDR3 has 13 residues. The CDR3 nucleotides are TGTGCCAGCAGTTCGGGGGACAAAAACATTCAGTACTTC. Residues: CASSSGDKNIQYF.